The next 11 T cell receptor beta chains were all read from a single sample in a study of identifying expanded T cells in peripheral blood. Sequencing was performed with immunoSEQ multiplex PCR; in TCRdb, only in-frame clones are kept and a portion is missing. This sample has some 77,000 clones; more than 70% occur once, and the top ten carry roughly 20%. The sequencing input was blood. These receptors were collected from a person aged 18-69 years in good health.

This chain uses TRBV28 with TRBJ2-7, with 7 bases lining up with TRBD1. The CDR3 is made up of 16 amino acids. With 5 bases clipped from V and 4 bases from J, the junction kept 14 bases outside the gene matches. The V gene's germline CDR1 is MDHEN and CDR2 SYDVKM. The CDR3 loop reads CASSPGTAPYQYEQYF. The CDR3, as DNA: TGTGCCAGCAGTCCAGGGACAGCGCCCTACCAGTACGAGCAGTACTTC. The full variable domain, rest sourced from reference TRBV28 and TRBJ2-7, is DVKVTQSSRYLVKRTGEKVFLECVQDMDHENMFWYRQDPGLGLRLIYFSYDVKMKEKGDIPEGYSVSREKKERFSLILESASTNQTSMYLCASSPGTAPYQYEQYFGPGTRLTVT.

The CDR3 loop is CASSPRQGIAYEQYF. CDR3 in DNA: TGCGCCAGCAGCCCCAGACAGGGGATAGCCTACGAGCAGTACTTC. This chain joins TRBV4-1 and TRBJ2-7; 8 bases agree with TRBD1. CDR3 length: 15 residues. V was pared by 4 bases and J by 2 bases, with 7 bases of the junction left unmatched. Germline CDR1 is MGHRA and CDR2 is YSYEKL.

V is TRBV27 and J is TRBJ1-6, with 7 bases fitting TRBD1. The CDR3 has 17 amino acids. The J segment lost 0 bases and the V segment lost 5 bases, leaving 7 bases of the junction unmatched. The V gene's germline CDR1 is MNHEY and CDR2 SMNVEV (reference sequence). CDR3 sequence (DNA): TGTGCCAGCAGTCGACACAGGGGCAGCTCCTATAATTCACCCCTCCACTTT. Protein product: CASSRHRGSSYNSPLHF.

The chain links TRBV5-6 to TRBJ1-1; tentatively, D is TRBD1 (5 bases). The germline CDR1 and CDR2 sequences are SGHDT and YYEEEE. CDR3 length: 13 amino acids. Trimming took 3 bases from V and 1 from J, leaving 7 bases between them. CDR3 in DNA: TGTGCCAGCAGCTCGGACACGAACACTGAAGCTTTCTTT. Its translation: CASSSDTNTEAFF.

This clone occurred once. The genes are TRBV11-2 and TRBJ1-6; TRBD1 agrees at 7 bases. V shed 1 base and J 7 bases; nucleotides not matched to a gene: 10. CDR1 and CDR2 (germline): SGHAT, FQNNGV. The CDR3 covers 17 residues. Here the CDR3 reads CASSLVATGVANSPLHF. CDR3 DNA: TGTGCCAGCAGCTTAGTTGCAACAGGGGTTGCGAATTCACCCCTCCACTTT. The whole variable domain, remainder taken from reference TRBV11-2 and TRBJ1-6, is EAGVAQSPRYKIIEKRQSVAFWCNPISGHATLYWYQQILGQGPKLLIQFQNNGVVDDSQLPKDRFSAERLKGVDSTLKIQPAKLEDSAVYLCASSLVATGVANSPLHFGNGTRLTVT.

The rearrangement joins TRBV18 to TRBJ2-7; possibly TRBD1 or TRBD2 for D (8 bases each). The CDR3 has 17 residues. The germline V gene encodes CDR1 KGHSH and CDR2 LQKENI. The V and J ends lost 3 bases and 5 bases respectively, with 23 bases between them. The CDR3 loop is CASSPLDGGAGGHEQYF. CDR3 DNA: TGTGCCAGCTCACCTCTCGACGGGGGGGCAGGGGGCCACGAGCAGTACTTC.

This clone was seen once. The rearrangement links TRBV5-5 to TRBJ2-7; weak D call: TRBD1 (6 bases). The CDR3 sequence is 14 residues long. V was shortened by 2 bases and J by 0 bases, with 9 bases between the two germline ends. From germline, CDR1 is SGHKS and CDR2 YYEKEE (reference sequence). The CDR3: CASSFPGVSYEQYF. CDR3 bases: TGTGCCAGCAGCTTCCCAGGGGTCTCCTACGAGCAGTACTTC.

The V call is TRBV19, the J call TRBJ1-1; 7 bases are a match to TRBD1. Germline V gene lookup returns CDR1 LNHDA and CDR2 SQIVND (reference sequence). The J segment lost 2 bases and the V segment lost 1 base, leaving 4 bases of the junction unmatched. CDR3 length: 15 residues. For the CDR3, the DNA is TGTGCCAGTAGTATAGTTAACAGGGGTAACACTGAAGCTTTCTTT. The encoded protein is CASSIVNRGNTEAFF.

The chain has TRBV30 and TRBJ1-2, with D hard to call. Germline CDR1 reads GTSNPN; CDR2 reads SVGIG (reference sequence). The CDR3 covers 13 residues. Trimming shortened V by 1 base and J by 5 bases, and 11 bases separated the two germline ends. The CDR3 protein is CAWSDSIDYGYTF. The CDR3 bases are TGTGCCTGGAGTGACTCGATTGATTATGGCTACACCTTC.

In DNA form, the CDR3 reads TGTGCCAGCAGTTACACAGGGGAAGGGACCCAGTACTTC. This sequence encodes CASSYTGEGTQYF. The chain couples TRBV6-6 to TRBJ2-5, with 7 nucleotides matching TRBD1. The CDR3 consists of 13 residues. Per the germline V gene, CDR1 is MNHNY and CDR2 is SVGAGI (reference sequence). V lost 2 bases to trimming and J lost 7 bases; unmatched junction nucleotides: 4.

V and J are TRBV2 and TRBJ2-2; 10 bases are a match to TRBD1. The CDR3 extends over 20 amino acids. The V and J ends lost 2 bases and 1 base, in that order; junction bases with no gene match: 13. Germline V CDR1 and CDR2: SNHLY, FYNNEI. The CDR3 bases are TGTGCCAGCAGTGAAAGGGGGACAGGGGCGACTTACGGGAACACCGGGGAGCTGTTTTTT. It codes for CASSERGTGATYGNTGELFF.